Listed here are 5 T cell receptor beta chains from one sample, sequenced in a study of T cell responses to AZD1222 COVID-19 vaccine. The assay was immunoSEQ multiplex PCR, and TCRdb's table has in-frame clones only and misses some. The sample includes about 120,000 clones, more than 70% of them seen just once. The sample here was peripheral blood, taken 28 days after the second AZD1222 dose. These receptor sequences come from an adult who received the AZD1222 COVID-19 vaccine.

V and J are TRBV6-1 and TRBJ2-2; 8 nucleotides line up with TRBD1. V shed 4 bases and J 4 bases; nucleotides not matched to a gene: 11. From germline, CDR1 is MNHNS and CDR2 SASEGT. The CDR3 is made up of 17 amino acids. This chain's CDR3 is CASSGNRRGLSTGELFF. As DNA, the CDR3 is TGTGCCAGCAGTGGCAACCGCAGGGGGCTCAGCACCGGGGAGCTGTTTTTT.

V is TRBV5-1 and J is TRBJ1-6; 8 nucleotides match TRBD1. Germline CDR1 and CDR2: SGHRS and YFSETQ. With V trimmed by 3 bases and J by 5 bases, 4 bases remained unmatched. CDR3 size: 15 residues. The CDR3 reads CASSSQGVNNSPLHF. The DNA for the CDR3 is TGCGCCAGCAGCTCACAGGGGGTCAATAATTCACCCCTCCACTTT.

This clone was recorded only once. The CDR3 is CAISETQVRRSGNTIYF. In DNA form, the CDR3 reads TGTGCCATCAGTGAGACCCAGGTCAGGCGCTCTGGAAACACCATATATTTT. The gene calls are TRBV10-3 and TRBJ1-3; D unresolved. V lost 2 bases and J 0 bases, leaving 14 bases between the germline ends. There are 17 residues in the CDR3. The germline V gene has CDR1 ENHRY and CDR2 SYGVKD.

This sequence joins TRBV7-2 and TRBJ2-5, with TRBD2 matching over 9 bases. This CDR3 region has 17 residues. Looked up from germline, CDR1 is SGHTA and CDR2 is FQGNSA. The ends lost 5 bases at V and 1 base at J; junction bases unmatched: 11. The CDR3 DNA reads TGTGCCAGCAGCGATACGCTTGAACTAGCGGGCCAAGAGACCCAGTACTTC. Translated: CASSDTLELAGQETQYF.

The chain is built from TRBV18 and TRBJ2-7, with 8 bases aligning to TRBD1. The CDR3 contains 15 residues. Per the germline V gene, CDR1 is KGHSH and CDR2 is LQKENI. V shed 1 base and J 7 bases; nucleotides not matched to a gene: 9. DNA for the CDR3: TGTGCCAGCTCACCACTAGGACAGGGCCAGGGTGAGCAGTACTTC. The encoded protein is CASSPLGQGQGEQYF.